This is a list of T cell receptor beta chains from one sample in a study of technical replicates of blood from several donors. Generated by immunoSEQ multiplex PCR, the TCRdb table keeps only in-frame clones and is missing some. The sample carries about 73,000 clones, 93% recorded once. Sequenced input: T cells isolated from PBMCs. These TCRs come from a human donor in good health. Each CDR3 is given with its conserved first and last residue. Clone size, where shown, is once, few, many, or a class for clones that have expanded.

j_gene	v_gene	abundance	CDR3aa
TRBJ2-5	TRBV7-6	NA	CASSLGDPGIETQYF
TRBJ1-1	TRBV13	NA	CASSYGTLNTEAFF
TRBJ2-7	TRBV19	NA	CASSMSISYEQYF
TRBJ2-7	TRBV7-9	NA	CASSAEFSGAGTYEQYF
TRBJ1-1	TRBV11-3	NA	CASSPRTGEAFF
TRBJ1-6	TRBV13	NA	CASSLGTGLSPLHF
TRBJ1-2	TRBV19	NA	CASSPVNYGYTF
TRBJ2-7	TRBV28	NA	CASSFARETGSYEQYF
TRBJ1-4	TRBV2	NA	CASSEGWDSGSGKLFF
TRBJ2-3	TRBV28	NA	CASSLDRNTDTQYF
TRBJ2-7	TRBV28	NA	CASSFGPYEQYF
TRBJ1-3	TRBV28	NA	CASSISSGNTIYF
TRBJ2-1	TRBV6-5	NA	CASSTSRDSSHEQFF
TRBJ2-3	TRBV30	NA	CAWTGTSLRSATQYF
TRBJ2-7	TRBV15	NA	CATSKRQGQYEQYF
TRBJ1-5	TRBV6-5	few	CASSAGTHQEHF
TRBJ1-2	TRBV27	NA	CATFDLFLGPHGYTF
TRBJ2-1	TRBV5-1	NA	CASSLALGDYNEQFF
TRBJ2-1	TRBV7-9	NA	CASSSESRNEQFF
TRBJ1-1	TRBV21-1	NA	CASSKWAIWDTETFF
TRBJ1-5	TRBV21-1	NA	CASRGQQGKDHRQPQHF
TRBJ1-2	TRBV4-1	NA	CASSLSTVTSYGYTF
TRBJ1-2	TRBV11-2	few	CAGGGGGYGYTF
TRBJ1-2	TRBV4-1	NA	CASSPGQGMDGYTF
TRBJ2-5	TRBV7-3	NA	CASSLYSLAGGQETQYF
TRBJ1-2	TRBV5-6	NA	CASSLGPPGGTYGYTF
TRBJ2-1	TRBV29-1	NA	CSSKTAAGGSYNEQFF
TRBJ2-2	TRBV10-1	NA	CATHPGHSNTGELFF
TRBJ1-1	TRBV11-2	once	CASSLLQGRANTEAFF
TRBJ2-7	TRBV6-6	NA	CASSSQLAYEQYF
TRBJ1-6	TRBV6-6	NA	CASSYERGSNNSPLHF
TRBJ2-7	TRBV5-1	NA	CASSATYGEQYF
TRBJ2-3	TRBV9	NA	CASSVAPLAGGLDTQYF
TRBJ2-2	TRBV30	once	CAWSRTPGQGSGELFF
TRBJ2-1	TRBV5-1	NA	CASSLTGHLSYNEQFF
TRBJ2-2	TRBV10-1	NA	CASSAPERVGELFF
TRBJ2-1	TRBV6-4	NA	CASRGQGAYNEQFF
TRBJ2-1	TRBV9	NA	CASSEQGTYNEQFF
TRBJ1-1	TRBV7-9	NA	CASFNRGGANTEAFF
TRBJ1-1	TRBV20-1	NA	CSARVPGGDFF
TRBJ2-5	TRBV5-4	NA	CASSSRRDRGGETQYF
TRBJ2-7	TRBV6-1	few	CASSKRGEQYF
TRBJ1-1	TRBV11-3	NA	CASSLERLNTEAFF
TRBJ2-1	TRBV6-5	NA	CASSSTGGGNEQFF
TRBJ2-5	TRBV7-6	NA	CASSVAGSETQYF
TRBJ2-2	TRBV5-1	NA	CASSSEQASNTGELFF
TRBJ2-5	TRBV28	NA	CASSYGRETQYF
TRBJ2-1	TRBV5-1	NA	CASSLGPTSGRANEQFF
TRBJ2-1	TRBV10-3	NA	CAIGLDLTNEQFF
TRBJ2-1	TRBV4-1	NA	CASSQDRGGSYEQFF
TRBJ1-5	TRBV10-2	NA	CASSPTASNQPQHF